A selection of T cell receptor beta chains follows, all from one sample in a study of cytomegalovirus exposure and HLA in healthy donors. TCRdb keeps only in-frame clones here, not all; method: immunoSEQ multiplex PCR. The profile shows about 190,000 clones, around 85% of them singletons. The material sequenced was PBMCs. The receptor source for this set is a man aged 45-60 years in good health and CMV-seronegative. CDR3s include the opening cysteine and the closing phenylalanine or tryptophan. A D gene is named only where the DNA matches it firmly. Part of the rows lack a size; the others show once, few, many or a class for expanded clones.

V gene	clone size	J gene	D gene	CDR3 protein	CDR3 DNA
TRBV5-6	once	TRBJ1-1	TRBD1	CASSRRDRGNTEAFF	TGTGCCAGCAGCCGCCGGGACAGGGGGAACACTGAAGCTTTCTTT
TRBV5-1	-	TRBJ2-5	TRBD2	CASSLASLREGETQYF	TGCGCCAGCAGCTTGGCCTCGCTCAGGGAGGGGGAGACCCAGTACTTC
TRBV6-4	-	TRBJ2-1	TRBD2	CASSPRAGFYNEQFF	TGTGCCAGCAGTCCCCGAGCGGGGTTCTACAATGAGCAGTTCTTC
TRBV7-2	few	TRBJ1-1	TRBD1	CASSPLDREDEAFF	TGTGCCAGCAGCCCCCTCGACAGGGAAGATGAAGCTTTCTTT
TRBV11-2	-	TRBJ1-1	-	CASSNQGNTEAFF	TGTGCCAGCAGTAATCAGGGGAACACTGAAGCTTTCTTT
TRBV5-1	-	TRBJ2-2	TRBD2	CASSLEIAGNTGELFF	TGCGCCAGCAGCTTGGAAATAGCGGGAAACACCGGGGAGCTGTTTTTT
TRBV9	-	TRBJ1-3	TRBD1	CASSVSGTASGNTIYF	TGTGCCAGCAGCGTTTCTGGGACAGCCTCTGGAAACACCATATATTTT
TRBV7-2	once	TRBJ2-5	-	CASSFNREETQYF	TGTGCCAGCAGCTTTAACAGGGAAGAGACCCAGTACTTC
TRBV30	-	TRBJ2-5	-	CAWSQNFQETQYF	TGTGCCTGGAGCCAAAACTTCCAAGAGACCCAGTACTTC
TRBV10-2	-	TRBJ2-5	TRBD1	CASSTQGALGETQYF	TGCGCCAGCAGTACGCAGGGGGCGTTAGGAGAGACCCAGTACTTC
TRBV7-2	-	TRBJ1-1	-	CASSLGGQSGTEAFF	TGTGCCAGCAGCTTAGGGGGGCAGTCGGGAACTGAAGCTTTCTTT
TRBV10-2	-	TRBJ1-1	-	CATSVIREKGSTEAFF	TGCGCCACCAGCGTTATTAGGGAAAAGGGGTCCACTGAAGCTTTCTTT
TRBV11-3	-	TRBJ2-3	TRBD2	CASSTRTSGAQDTQYF	TGTGCCAGCAGCACGAGGACTAGCGGGGCCCAGGATACGCAGTATTTT
TRBV7-2	-	TRBJ2-5	TRBD2	CASSLGTSGGRGETQYF	TGTGCCAGCAGCTTAGGCACTAGCGGGGGGCGAGGGGAGACCCAGTACTTC
TRBV30	-	TRBJ1-2	TRBD1	CAWSADRGQGYTF	TGTGCCTGGAGTGCGGACAGGGGGCAAGGCTACACCTTC
TRBV5-4	-	TRBJ1-2	TRBD1	CASSQQGAGGYTF	TGTGCCAGCAGCCAACAGGGGGCGGGAGGCTACACCTTC
TRBV4-3	-	TRBJ2-3	-	CASSQELATPTDTQYF	TGCGCCAGCAGCCAAGAGCTAGCGACTCCCACAGATACGCAGTATTTT
TRBV18	few	TRBJ1-1	TRBD1	CASSPRDRSNTEAFF	TGTGCCAGCTCACCACGGGACAGATCGAACACTGAAGCTTTCTTT
TRBV6-5	-	TRBJ1-2	-	CASYRGRGYGYTF	TGTGCCAGCTACCGAGGGCGTGGCTATGGCTACACCTTC
TRBV5-6	-	TRBJ2-5	-	CASSQSGARETQYF	TGTGCCAGCAGCCAATCAGGGGCTCGGGAGACCCAGTACTTC
TRBV18	-	TRBJ2-5	-	CASSRDSQETQYF	TGTGCCAGCTCCCGGGACTCCCAAGAGACCCAGTACTTC
TRBV7-9	-	TRBJ1-1	TRBD1	CASSLTGEATEAFF	TGTGCCAGCAGCCTGACAGGGGAGGCCACTGAAGCTTTCTTT
TRBV20-1	-	TRBJ2-1	-	CSAYKRVEQFF	TGCAGTGCTTATAAGAGGGTTGAGCAGTTCTTC
TRBV6-5	once	TRBJ2-7	TRBD1	CASRPPGTGYYEQYF	TGTGCCAGCAGGCCCCCCGGGACAGGATACTACGAGCAGTACTTC
TRBV7-6	-	TRBJ2-7	-	CASSFQDGGSYEQYF	TGTGCCAGCAGCTTCCAGGACGGAGGATCCTACGAGCAGTACTTC
TRBV7-9	few	TRBJ1-2	TRBD1	CAHGDSSNYGYTF	TGTGCCCACGGGGACAGCTCTAACTATGGCTACACCTTC
TRBV6-6	-	TRBJ2-7	TRBD1	CASNRDRGYEQYF	TGTGCCAGCAACCGGGACAGGGGCTACGAGCAGTACTTC
TRBV5-6	-	TRBJ2-2	TRBD1	CASSWGTGGTGELFF	TGTGCCAGCAGCTGGGGGACAGGCGGAACCGGGGAGCTGTTTTTT
TRBV7-3	-	TRBJ2-7	-	CASSLYGVGEQYF	TGTGCCAGCAGCTTATACGGGGTCGGCGAGCAGTACTTC
TRBV18	-	TRBJ1-2	-	CASSVLANYGYTF	TGTGCCAGCTCAGTCCTAGCTAACTATGGCTACACCTTC
TRBV13	once	TRBJ2-7	-	CASSLAGQSEQYF	TGTGCCAGCAGCTTAGCGGGTCAGTCCGAGCAGTACTTC
TRBV7-2	few	TRBJ2-5	TRBD1	CASKRGQGGKETQYF	TGTGCCAGCAAACGGGGACAGGGAGGAAAAGAGACCCAGTACTTC
TRBV2	-	TRBJ2-3	TRBD2	CASRPPGSSGAQYF	TGTGCCAGCAGGCCTCCAGGGTCTAGCGGGGCGCAGTATTTT